This TCR beta chain was identified in a study of blood T cell repertoires in COVID-19. At the level of the study: T cells, B-cell-depleted T cells, or PBMCs supplied cDNA or gDNA.

Deletions cut 3 bases from V and 6 bases from J, with 7 bases between. The germline CDR1 and CDR2 sequences are MNHNS and SASEGT. This CDR3 has 12 residues. TCRdb's table, derived via immunoSEQ multiplex PCR, lists solely in-frame clones and lacks some. The sample consists of hundreds of thousands of clones, about 85% of them appearing once. Specimen: PBMCs or T cells enriched from blood (not recorded which). V usage is TRBV6-1 and J usage is TRBJ2-3, with D possibly TRBD2 on 5 matching bases. This clonotype was obtained from a woman between 25 and 40 years old who had been exposed to COVID-19. This CDR3 reads CASSDRGDTQYF. Here the CDR3 DNA reads TGTGCCAGCAGTGATCGAGGGGATACGCAGTATTTT.